This T cell receptor (beta chain) was documented in a study of cytomegalovirus exposure and HLA in healthy donors. Findings and limits, study-wide: Some TCR beta chains (about 180 of them) were listed as cytomegalovirus-associated. The only immune exposure information that was available was CMV serostatus.

With 4 bases clipped from V and 3 bases from J, the junction kept 6 bases outside the gene matches. This CDR3 is 14 amino acids long. Germline V gives CDR1 GTSNPN, CDR2 SVGIG (reference sequence). The table lists this clone with a count of one. What it recognizes is unknown. Both 60 Vbeta primers and 13 Jbeta primers went into the PCR. Per the authors' pipeline: As a later analysis found, there were tens of millions of unique TCR beta chains, of which around 10 million were shared. Clones were read by immunoSEQ multiplex PCR, and TCRdb kept only the in-frame ones, dropping some. V and J calls and clone size are given by that table; D and trimming were obtained from the DNA. The sample yields 72,000 or so clones, approximately 80% seen once.

The gene calls are TRBV30 and TRBJ2-7; 10 bases are a match to TRBD2. This sequence originates from a man aged 18 to 30 in good health and CMV-seropositive. Sequencing input: PBMCs. The CDR3 nucleotides are TGTGCCTGGACCTCCGGGACTAGCGTCTACGAGCAGTACTTC. It specifies CAWTSGTSVYEQYF.